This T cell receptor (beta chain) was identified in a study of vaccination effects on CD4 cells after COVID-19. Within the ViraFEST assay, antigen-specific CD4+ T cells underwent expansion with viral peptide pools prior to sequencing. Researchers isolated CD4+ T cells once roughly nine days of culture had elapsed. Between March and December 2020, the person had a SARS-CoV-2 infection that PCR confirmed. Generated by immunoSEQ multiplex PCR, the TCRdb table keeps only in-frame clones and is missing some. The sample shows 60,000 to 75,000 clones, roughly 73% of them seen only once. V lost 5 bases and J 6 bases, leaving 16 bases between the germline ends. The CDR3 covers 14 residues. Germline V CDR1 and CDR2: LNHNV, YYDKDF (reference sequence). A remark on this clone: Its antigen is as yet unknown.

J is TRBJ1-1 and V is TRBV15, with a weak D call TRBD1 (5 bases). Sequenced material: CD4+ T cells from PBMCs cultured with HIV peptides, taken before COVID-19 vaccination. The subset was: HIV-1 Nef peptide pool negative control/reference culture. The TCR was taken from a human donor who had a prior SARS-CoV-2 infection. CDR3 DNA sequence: TGTGCCACCAGCGGAGGGGTACGGGCTGCTGAAGCTTTCTTT. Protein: CATSGGVRAAEAFF.